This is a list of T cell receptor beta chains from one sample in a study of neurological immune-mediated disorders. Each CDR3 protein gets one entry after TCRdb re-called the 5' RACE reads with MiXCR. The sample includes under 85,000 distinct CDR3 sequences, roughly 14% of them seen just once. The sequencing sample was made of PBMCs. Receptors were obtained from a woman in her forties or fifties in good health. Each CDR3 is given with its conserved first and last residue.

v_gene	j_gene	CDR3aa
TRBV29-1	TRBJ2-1	CSATGGGPLSYNEQFF
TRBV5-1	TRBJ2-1	CASSYIAGAPPEQFF
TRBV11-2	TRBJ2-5	CASSLGRGSETQYF
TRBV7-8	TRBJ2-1	CASSLDRAGEQFF
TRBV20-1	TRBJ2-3	CSAILGADDTQYF
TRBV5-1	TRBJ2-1	CASSFSRDRDEQFF
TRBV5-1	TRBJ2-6	CASSLEGRSSGANVLTF
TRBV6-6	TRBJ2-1	CASNLDYNEQFF
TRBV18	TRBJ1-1	CASSPGPSGTEAFF
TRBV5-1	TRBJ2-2	CASAGTTNTGELFF
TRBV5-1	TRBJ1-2	CASSLQGAIVPNYSYTF
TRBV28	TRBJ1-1	CASAPPEVRSTEAFF
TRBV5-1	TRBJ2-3	CASSPGTSAPTDTQYF
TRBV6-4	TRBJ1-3	CASKADGRSGNTIYF
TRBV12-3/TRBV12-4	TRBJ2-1	CASGWTGRHEQFF
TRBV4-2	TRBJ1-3	CASSHRTGPGNTIYF
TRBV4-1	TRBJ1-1	CASSQEGPPDRLNTEAFF
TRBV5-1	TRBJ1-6	CASSWTPGHQTYNSPLHF
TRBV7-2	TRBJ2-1	CASSFRRESVEQFF
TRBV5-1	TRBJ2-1	CASSLGLGSEQFF
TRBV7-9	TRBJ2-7	CASSAGQNYEQYF
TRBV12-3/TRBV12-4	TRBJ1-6	CASSIGGGQGSSPLHF
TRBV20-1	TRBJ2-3	CSARSTDTQYF
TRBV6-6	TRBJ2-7	CASSYFLRAENEQYF
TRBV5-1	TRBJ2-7	CASSLVPGGEQYF
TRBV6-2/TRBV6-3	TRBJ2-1	CASRYPGESYNEQFF
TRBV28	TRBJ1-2	CASSLPAASYGYTF